Shown below are 26 T cell receptor beta chains from a single sample sequenced in a study of cytomegalovirus exposure and HLA in healthy donors. Primers: 60 Vbeta forward and 13 Jbeta reverse. Clones were read by immunoSEQ multiplex PCR, and TCRdb kept only the in-frame ones, dropping some. The sample yields about 130,000 clones, under 90% seen once. Material: PBMCs. The source is a man between 18 and 35 years old in good health and CMV-seronegative.

This chain joins TRBV30 and TRBJ1-5, with D hard to call. V lost 0 bases to trimming and J lost 2 bases, with 8 bases between them. In germline, CDR1 is GTSNPN, CDR2 SVGIG (reference sequence). This CDR3 has 14 residues. For the CDR3, the DNA is TGTGCCTGGAGTGTACGCGGGGGCAATCAGCCCCAGCATTTT. Protein product: CAWSVRGGNQPQHF.

The chain employs TRBV6-5 and TRBJ1-5; TRBD1 matches at 8 bases. The junction had 9 bases not matched to a gene; V was cut back by 5 bases and J by 6 bases. The CDR3 totals 15 residues. The germline V gene encodes CDR1 MNHEY and CDR2 SVGAGI. CDR3 protein: CASSTDRVRSQPQHF. The CDR3 coding sequence is TGTGCCAGCAGTACGGACAGGGTTAGGAGTCAGCCCCAGCATTTT.

The gene calls are TRBV5-6 and TRBJ1-5; TRBD1 is a possible D gene (6 bases). The CDR3 runs to 14 residues. V shed 6 bases and J shed 0 bases, with 10 bases lying between them. The germline CDR1 and CDR2 sequences are SGHDT and YYEEEE. Here the CDR3 reads CASTDRNSNQPQHF. Here the CDR3 DNA reads TGTGCCAGCACAGACAGGAATAGCAATCAGCCCCAGCATTTT.

J is TRBJ1-2 and V is TRBV7-3; 9 bases align to TRBD1. The ends lost 5 bases at V and 7 bases at J; junction bases unmatched: 14. Germline CDR1 is SGHTA and CDR2 is FQGTGA. The CDR3 is 16 amino acids. CDR3 bases: TGTGCCAGCAGCGAGACCTCGACAGGGGGGAGGAGTGGCTACACCTTC. This sequence encodes CASSETSTGGRSGYTF.

This clone was observed a handful of times. The rearrangement joins TRBV7-9 to TRBJ2-1; 7 nucleotides line up with TRBD1. CDR3 length: 13 residues. Germline CDR1 SEHNR, CDR2 FQNEAQ (reference sequence). Trimming took 4 bases from V and 7 from J; bases not matched to a gene: 4. Here the CDR3 DNA reads TGTGCCAGCAGCTCCGGGACAGCTAATGAGCAGTTCTTC. Translated: CASSSGTANEQFF.

The rearrangement uses TRBV14 and TRBJ1-2; possibly TRBD1 for D (6 bases). Germline loops: CDR1 SGHDN, CDR2 FVKESK. The V gene lost 0 bases and the J gene lost 6 bases, with 11 bases spanning the gap. This CDR3 is built from 14 residues. The CDR3 nucleotides are TGTGCCAGCAGCCAAGAATTGACAGGCCATGGCTACACCTTC. Translating it yields CASSQELTGHGYTF.

The V gene is TRBV6-5, the J gene TRBJ2-1; TRBD2 agrees at 9 bases. Trimming took 6 bases from V and 6 from J; bases not matched to a gene: 9. This CDR3 comprises 15 residues. Germline CDR1 reads MNHEY; CDR2 reads SVGAGI. The DNA for the CDR3 is TGTGCCAGCAGATATTCGACTAGCGGTGGCAATGAGCAGTTCTTC. Its protein product is CASRYSTSGGNEQFF.

The gene calls are TRBV5-4 and TRBJ1-6, with 9 bases that match TRBD1. The CDR3 contains 14 residues. Germline V lookup: CDR1 SGHNT, CDR2 YYREEE (reference sequence). After removal of 3 bases from V and 10 bases from J, the junction contained 5 bases not matched to a gene. CDR3 DNA sequence: TGTGCCAGCAGCTGGGGACAGGGAAAGTCACCCCTCCACTTT. Translated, it gives CASSWGQGKSPLHF.

The rearrangement uses TRBV7-9 and TRBJ1-1; D is unresolved. The germline V and J ends were trimmed by 5 bases and 1 base, with 14 bases remaining between them. Germline V CDR1 and CDR2: SEHNR, FQNEAQ (reference sequence). The CDR3 length is 15 residues. The CDR3: CASSLLRGSNTEAFF. The CDR3 bases are TGTGCCAGCAGCCTTTTACGCGGGTCGAACACTGAAGCTTTCTTT. The variable domain in full, with the rest retrieved from reference TRBV7-9 and TRBJ1-1, is DTGVSQNPRHKITKRGQNVTFRCDPISEHNRLYWYRQTLGQGPEFLTYFQNEAQLEKSRLLSDRFSAERPKGSFSTLEIQRTEQGDSAMYLCASSLLRGSNTEAFFGQGTRLTVV.

The V and J genes are TRBV29-1 and TRBJ2-3, with unresolved D. The germline V gene encodes CDR1 SQVTM and CDR2 ANQGSEA. V lost 5 bases and J 6 bases, leaving 18 bases between the germline ends. This CDR3 comprises 14 residues. The CDR3 coding sequence is TGCAGCGTTAAATCACTTCTGGTAGTCGATACGCAGTATTTT. This codes for CSVKSLLVVDTQYF.

The rearrangement joins TRBV30 to TRBJ2-3; D is perhaps TRBD2 (6 bases). Germline CDR1 reads GTSNPN; CDR2 reads SVGIG (reference sequence). The CDR3 length is 12 residues. V was shortened by 4 bases and J by 1 base, with 6 bases between the two germline ends. CDR3 protein: CAWTSGTDTQYF. Written as DNA, the CDR3 is TGTGCCTGGACTAGCGGCACAGATACGCAGTATTTT.

The CDR3 region has the DNA TGCGCCAGCAGCCACGGACAGACCTATGGCTACACCTTC. Translation gives CASSHGQTYGYTF. The chain has TRBV5-1 and TRBJ1-2; D possibly corresponds to TRBD1 (6 bases). The germline gives CDR1 SGHRS, CDR2 YFSETQ. This CDR3 has 13 residues. Trimming shortened V by 4 bases and J by 4 bases, and 11 bases separated the two germline ends.

This clone was detected only once. The chain is built from TRBV4-3 and TRBJ2-7; 7 nucleotides align to TRBD1. The CDR3 spans 12 residues. V was clipped by 5 bases and J by 6 bases; unmatched bases: 4. Per the germline V gene, CDR1 is LGHNA and CDR2 is YSLEER. The CDR3 reads CASSSSGGEQYF. The CDR3 DNA reads as TGCGCCAGCAGCAGCTCAGGGGGCGAGCAGTACTTC.

This clone was picked up a small number of times. The chain uses TRBV27 and TRBJ2-5; tentative D call: TRBD2 (5 bases). The J call is in doubt because the DNA end fits TRBJ2-7 better. Per the germline V gene, CDR1 is MNHEY and CDR2 is SMNVEV (reference sequence). The CDR3 sequence is 15 residues long. CDR3 DNA: TGTGCCAGCAGTTCCATCCTTAGAGGGTCCTACGAGCAGTACTTC. Translation: CASSSILRGSYEQYF.

This chain's CDR3 is CASSGQGTGTEAFF. The CDR3 DNA reads as TGTGCCAGCAGTGGACAGGGAACGGGCACTGAAGCTTTCTTT. The chain joins TRBV2 to TRBJ1-1, with 7 bases fitting TRBD1. From germline, CDR1 is SNHLY and CDR2 FYNNEI. This CDR3 spans 14 amino acids. The trim removed 4 bases at V and 4 bases at J, leaving 6 bases unmatched.

V is TRBV19 and J is TRBJ2-6; no reliable D call. Germline values: CDR1 LNHDA, CDR2 SQIVND (reference sequence). The CDR3 is 17 residues long. V lost 5 bases to trimming and J lost 0 bases, with 14 bases between them. The CDR3, as DNA: TGTGCCAGTAGTGTTGGCCACACCATCTCTGGGGCCAACGTCCTGACTTTC. Translating gives CASSVGHTISGANVLTF.

V is TRBV7-2 and J is TRBJ2-1, with 8 bases that match TRBD2. This CDR3 spans 18 amino acids. After removal of 4 bases from V and 1 base from J, the junction contained 12 bases not matched to a gene. The V gene's germline CDR1 is SGHTA and CDR2 FQGNSA. Here the CDR3 reads CASSSSGSGGPSYNEQFF. In DNA form, the CDR3 reads TGTGCCAGCAGCTCGAGTGGCAGCGGGGGCCCATCCTACAATGAGCAGTTCTTC.

The chain combines TRBV9 with TRBJ1-1; no clear D. Trimming removed 4 bases at V and 4 bases at J, with 14 bases between. Germline V gene data show CDR1 as SGDLS and CDR2 as YYNGEE. The length of the CDR3 is 14 residues. For the CDR3, the DNA is TGTGCCAGCAGCCCCCCGGGATCGGGCACTGAAGCTTTCTTT. Encoded protein: CASSPPGSGTEAFF.

This chain connects TRBV7-2 to TRBJ1-5, with TRBD1 as a possible D gene (6 bases). The length of the CDR3 is 15 residues. Looked up from germline, CDR1 is SGHTA and CDR2 is FQGNSA. V was shortened by 3 bases and J by 4 bases, with 13 bases between the two germline ends. This chain's CDR3 is CASSLGQGKNQPQHF. The CDR3 bases are TGTGCCAGCAGCTTGGGCCAGGGGAAGAATCAGCCCCAGCATTTT.

The chain is built from TRBV6-1 and TRBJ1-6; tentatively, D is TRBD1 (6 bases). The CDR3 is 16 amino acids. Between the trimmed V and J ends, which lost 6 bases and 10 bases, there was a span of 22 bases. Germline-derived CDR1 and CDR2 are MNHNS and SASEGT. Here the CDR3 DNA reads TGTGCCAGCAGCGAACGCCGAGGGGGGGGAGGCTCACCCCTCCACTTT. This sequence encodes CASSERRGGGGSPLHF.

The genes are TRBV28 and TRBJ1-4; D perhaps matches TRBD1 (5 bases). Trimming shortened V by 2 bases and J by 3 bases, and 7 bases separated the two germline ends. CDR1 is MDHEN, CDR2 SYDVKM, per germline. This CDR3 region has 14 residues. CDR3 nucleotide sequence: TGTGCCAGCAGTTTAGGGGGGGCTAATGAAAAACTGTTTTTT. Protein sequence: CASSLGGANEKLFF.

The sample holds a few counts of this clone. The J gene is TRBJ2-7, the V gene TRBV29-1; D is unclear. The CDR3 runs to 11 residues. Trimming cost V 4 bases and J 4 bases, with 8 bases left between them. Germline V gene data show CDR1 as SQVTM and CDR2 as ANQGSEA. CDR3 bases: TGCAGCGTTGTTAAGGAGTACGAGCAGTACTTC. Protein product: CSVVKEYEQYF.

J is TRBJ1-1 and V is TRBV7-9; D not resolved. The CDR3 is 12 residues long. Trimming removed 2 bases at V and 4 bases at J, with 5 bases between. Looked up from germline, CDR1 is SEHNR and CDR2 is FQNEAQ (reference sequence). The CDR3 nucleotides read TGTGCCAGCAGCTTATTTCGCACTGAAGCTTTCTTT. Translation gives CASSLFRTEAFF.

V gene TRBV5-4 combines with J gene TRBJ1-6; D unresolved. The length of the CDR3 is 18 residues. Germline V gene sequence: CDR1 SGHNT, CDR2 YYREEE (reference sequence). The V and J ends lost 0 bases and 0 bases respectively, with 13 bases between them. The CDR3 bases are TGTGCCAGCAGCTTGGCCAACCGGGTCAGCTCCTATAATTCACCCCTCCACTTT. Amino acids: CASSLANRVSSYNSPLHF.

This chain links TRBV6-5 with TRBJ1-4; TRBD1 matches 9 bases. Trimming took 6 bases from V and 10 from J; bases not matched to a gene: 9. The CDR3 has 14 amino acids. CDR1 and CDR2 (germline): MNHEY, SVGAGI. The CDR3 spells CASSTGQGLGKLFF. The CDR3 DNA reads TGTGCCAGCAGCACCGGACAGGGGTTGGGAAAACTGTTTTTT.

The chain combines TRBV4-3 with TRBJ2-6, with 9 bases identical to TRBD2. CDR3 size: 18 residues. V lost 0 bases, J lost 2 bases, and 5 bases stayed unmatched. In germline, CDR1 is LGHNA, CDR2 YSLEER. The CDR3 here is CASSQDPLAGTGANVLTF. The CDR3 DNA reads as TGCGCCAGCAGCCAAGATCCCCTAGCGGGGACTGGGGCCAACGTCCTGACTTTC.